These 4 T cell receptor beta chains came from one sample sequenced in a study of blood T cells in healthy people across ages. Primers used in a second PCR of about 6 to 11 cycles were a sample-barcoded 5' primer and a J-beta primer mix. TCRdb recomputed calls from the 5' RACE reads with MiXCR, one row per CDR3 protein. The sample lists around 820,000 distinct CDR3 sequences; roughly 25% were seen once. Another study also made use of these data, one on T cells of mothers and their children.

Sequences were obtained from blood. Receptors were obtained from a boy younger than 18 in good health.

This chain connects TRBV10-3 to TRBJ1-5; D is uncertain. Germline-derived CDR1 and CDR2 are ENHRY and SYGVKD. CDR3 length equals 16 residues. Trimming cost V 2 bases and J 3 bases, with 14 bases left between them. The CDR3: CAISEADGGPNQPQHF. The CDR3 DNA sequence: TGTGCCATCAGTGAGGCGGACGGAGGACCCAATCAGCCCCAGCATTTT.

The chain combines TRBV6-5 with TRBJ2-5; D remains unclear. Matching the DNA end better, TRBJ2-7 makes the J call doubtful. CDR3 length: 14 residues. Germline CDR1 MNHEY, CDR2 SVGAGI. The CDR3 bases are TGTGCCAGCAGTTACTACTGGGGTAACTACGAGCAGTACTTC. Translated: CASSYYWGNYEQYF.

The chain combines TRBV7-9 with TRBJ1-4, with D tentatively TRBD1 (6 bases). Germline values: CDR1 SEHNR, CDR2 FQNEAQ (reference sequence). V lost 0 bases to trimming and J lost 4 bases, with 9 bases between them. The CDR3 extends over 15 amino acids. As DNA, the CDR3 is TGTGCCAGCAGCTTAGCGTCGGACAGTAATGAAAAACTGTTTTTT. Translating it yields CASSLASDSNEKLFF.

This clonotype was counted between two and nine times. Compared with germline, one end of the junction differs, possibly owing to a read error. DNA for the CDR3: TGTGCCAGCAGTTACACCACAGGGGTGTCACTTGAAGCTCTCTTT. This sequence encodes CASSYTTGVSLEALF. The gene calls are TRBV6-2 or TRBV6-3 and TRBJ1-1, with TRBD1 matching 7 bases. The CDR3 totals 15 residues. Germline V lookup: CDR1 MNHEY, CDR2 SVGEGT.